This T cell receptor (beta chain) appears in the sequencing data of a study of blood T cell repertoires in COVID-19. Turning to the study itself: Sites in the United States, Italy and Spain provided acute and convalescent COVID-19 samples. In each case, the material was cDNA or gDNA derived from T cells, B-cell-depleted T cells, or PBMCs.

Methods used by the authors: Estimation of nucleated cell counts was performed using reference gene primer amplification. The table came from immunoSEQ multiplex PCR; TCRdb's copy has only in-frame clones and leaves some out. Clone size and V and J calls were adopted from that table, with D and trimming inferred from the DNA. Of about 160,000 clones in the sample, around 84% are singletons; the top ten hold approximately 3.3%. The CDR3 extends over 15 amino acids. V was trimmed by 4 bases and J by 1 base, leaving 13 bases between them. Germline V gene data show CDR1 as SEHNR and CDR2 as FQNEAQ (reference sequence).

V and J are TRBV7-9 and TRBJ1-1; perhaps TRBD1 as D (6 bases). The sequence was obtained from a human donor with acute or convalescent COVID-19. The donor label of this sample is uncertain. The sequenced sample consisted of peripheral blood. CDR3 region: CASSSAGTRNTEAFF. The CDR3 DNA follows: TGTGCCAGCAGCTCGGCCGGGACACGGAACACTGAAGCTTTCTTT.